This T cell receptor beta chain was identified during a study of cytomegalovirus exposure and HLA in healthy donors. In germline, CDR1 is KGHSH, CDR2 LQKENI. The CDR3 is made up of 15 amino acids. V was clipped by 5 bases and J by 6 bases; unmatched bases: 9. Primers included in the PCR were 60 Vbeta and 13 Jbeta primers. Profiled with immunoSEQ multiplex PCR; TCRdb holds only in-frame clones, not every one. Among about 140,000 clones listed, around nine tenths were seen once. The chain combines TRBV18 with TRBJ2-7; 11 bases are shared with TRBD1. The TCR sequence derives from a woman aged 25 to 39 in good health and CMV-seronegative. Sequenced input: PBMCs. The CDR3 sequence is CASSARTGGSFEQYF. In DNA form, the CDR3 reads TGTGCCAGCTCAGCCCGGACAGGGGGCAGTTTCGAGCAGTACTTC.